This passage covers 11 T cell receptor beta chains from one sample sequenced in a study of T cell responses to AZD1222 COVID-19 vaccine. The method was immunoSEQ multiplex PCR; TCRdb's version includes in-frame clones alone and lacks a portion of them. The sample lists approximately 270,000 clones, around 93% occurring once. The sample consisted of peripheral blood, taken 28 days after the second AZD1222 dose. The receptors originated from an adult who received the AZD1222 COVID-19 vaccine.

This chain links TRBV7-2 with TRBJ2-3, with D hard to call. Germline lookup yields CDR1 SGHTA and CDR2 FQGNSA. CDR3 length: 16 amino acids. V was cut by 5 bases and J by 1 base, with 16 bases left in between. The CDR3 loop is CASSSRDFGRTDTQYF. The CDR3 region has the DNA TGTGCCAGCAGCAGCCGAGACTTCGGCCGCACAGATACGCAGTATTTT. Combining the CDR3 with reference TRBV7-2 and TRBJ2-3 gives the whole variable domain GAGVSQSPSNKVTEKGKDVELRCDPISGHTALYWYRQSLGQGLEFLIYFQGNSAPDKSGLPSDRFSAERTGGSVSTLTIQRTQQEDSAVYLCASSSRDFGRTDTQYFGPGTRLTVL.

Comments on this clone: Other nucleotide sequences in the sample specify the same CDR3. The CDR3 nucleotides read TGTGCCAGCAGCGTCGGCAGTAGCACAGATACGCAGTATTTT. Its protein product is CASSVGSSTDTQYF. The genes are TRBV9 and TRBJ2-3; D uncertain. Germline V CDR1 and CDR2: SGDLS, YYNGEE. CDR3 size: 14 residues. With 2 bases removed from V and 0 bases from J, the gap between germline ends came to 7 bases.

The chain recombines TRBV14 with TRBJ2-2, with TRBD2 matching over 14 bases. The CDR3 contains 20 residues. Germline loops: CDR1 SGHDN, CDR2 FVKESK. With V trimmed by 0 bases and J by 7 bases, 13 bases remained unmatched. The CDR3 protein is CASSQDPFVTSGRGHGELFF. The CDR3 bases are TGTGCCAGCAGCCAAGATCCTTTCGTGACTAGCGGGAGGGGGCACGGGGAGCTGTTTTTT.

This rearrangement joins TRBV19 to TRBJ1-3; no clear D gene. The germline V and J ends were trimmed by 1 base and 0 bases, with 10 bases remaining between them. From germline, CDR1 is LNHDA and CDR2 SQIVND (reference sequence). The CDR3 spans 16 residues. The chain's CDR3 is CASSIAGVNSGNTIYF. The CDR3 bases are TGTGCCAGTAGTATAGCAGGCGTTAACTCTGGAAACACCATATATTTT.

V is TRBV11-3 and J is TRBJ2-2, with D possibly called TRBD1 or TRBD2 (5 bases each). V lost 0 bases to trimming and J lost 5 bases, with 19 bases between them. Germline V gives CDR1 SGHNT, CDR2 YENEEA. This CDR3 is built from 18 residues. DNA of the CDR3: TGTGCCAGCAGCTTAGAGGGACGGACACGGCGAGGGACCGGGGAGCTGTTTTTT. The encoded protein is CASSLEGRTRRGTGELFF.

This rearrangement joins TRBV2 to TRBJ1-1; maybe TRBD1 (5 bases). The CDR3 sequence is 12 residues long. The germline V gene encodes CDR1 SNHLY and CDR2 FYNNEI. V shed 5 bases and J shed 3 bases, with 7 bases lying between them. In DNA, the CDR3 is TGTGCCAGCAGTCTGGGGGACACTGAAGCTTTCTTT. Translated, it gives CASSLGDTEAFF.

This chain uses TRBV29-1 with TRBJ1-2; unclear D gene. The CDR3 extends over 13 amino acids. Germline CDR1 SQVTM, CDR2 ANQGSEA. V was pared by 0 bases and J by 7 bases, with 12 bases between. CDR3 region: CSVEDRYPFGYTF. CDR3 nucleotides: TGCAGCGTTGAAGATCGGTACCCGTTTGGCTACACCTTC. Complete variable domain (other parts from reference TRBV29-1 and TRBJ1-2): SAVISQKPSRDICQRGTSLTIQCQVDSQVTMMFWYRQQPGQSLTLIATANQGSEATYESGFVIDKFPISRPNLTFSTLTVSNMSPEDSSIYLCSVEDRYPFGYTFGSGTRLTVV.

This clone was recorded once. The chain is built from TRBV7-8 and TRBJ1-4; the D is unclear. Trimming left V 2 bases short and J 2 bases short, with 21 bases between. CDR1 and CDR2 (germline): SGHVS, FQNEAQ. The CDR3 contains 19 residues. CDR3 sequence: CASSLNRTVRRQTNEKLFF. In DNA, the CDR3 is TGTGCCAGCAGCTTAAATCGGACGGTCCGGAGGCAGACTAATGAAAAACTGTTTTTT.

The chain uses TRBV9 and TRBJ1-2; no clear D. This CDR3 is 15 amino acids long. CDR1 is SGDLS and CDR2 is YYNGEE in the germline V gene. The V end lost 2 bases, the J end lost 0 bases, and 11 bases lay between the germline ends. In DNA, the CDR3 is TGTGCCAGCAGCGTCCTCGGGGATGCTAACTATGGCTACACCTTC. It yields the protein CASSVLGDANYGYTF.

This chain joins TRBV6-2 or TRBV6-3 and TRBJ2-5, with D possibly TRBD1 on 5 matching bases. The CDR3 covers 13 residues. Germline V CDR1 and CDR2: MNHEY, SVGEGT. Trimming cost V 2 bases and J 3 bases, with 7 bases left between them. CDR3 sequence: CASSYPDKETQYF. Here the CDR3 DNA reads TGTGCCAGCAGTTACCCGGACAAAGAGACCCAGTACTTC.

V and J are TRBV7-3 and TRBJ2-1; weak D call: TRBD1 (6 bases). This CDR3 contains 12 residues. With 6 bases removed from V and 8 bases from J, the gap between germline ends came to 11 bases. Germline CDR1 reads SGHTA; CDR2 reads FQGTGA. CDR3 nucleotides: TGTGCCAGCAGTGCAGGGGCCCATGAGCAGTTCTTC. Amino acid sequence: CASSAGAHEQFF.